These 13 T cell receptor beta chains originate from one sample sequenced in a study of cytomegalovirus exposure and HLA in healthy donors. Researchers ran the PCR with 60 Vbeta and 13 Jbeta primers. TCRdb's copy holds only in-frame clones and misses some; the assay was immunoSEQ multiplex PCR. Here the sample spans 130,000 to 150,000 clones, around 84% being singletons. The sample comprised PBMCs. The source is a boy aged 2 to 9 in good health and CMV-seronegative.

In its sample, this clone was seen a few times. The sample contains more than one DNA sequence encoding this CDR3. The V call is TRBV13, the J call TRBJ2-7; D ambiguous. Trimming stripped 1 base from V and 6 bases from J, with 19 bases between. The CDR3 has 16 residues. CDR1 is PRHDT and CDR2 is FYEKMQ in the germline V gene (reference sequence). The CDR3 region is CASSLEPSGLWSEQYF. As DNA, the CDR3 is TGTGCCAGCAGCTTAGAGCCTAGTGGTCTGTGGAGCGAGCAGTACTTC.

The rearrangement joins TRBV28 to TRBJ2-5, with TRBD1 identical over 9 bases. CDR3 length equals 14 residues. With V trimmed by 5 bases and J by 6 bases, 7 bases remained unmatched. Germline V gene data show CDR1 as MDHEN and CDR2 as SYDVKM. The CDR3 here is CASSAYRGQKTQYF. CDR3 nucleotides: TGTGCCAGCAGTGCCTACAGGGGGCAAAAGACCCAGTACTTC.

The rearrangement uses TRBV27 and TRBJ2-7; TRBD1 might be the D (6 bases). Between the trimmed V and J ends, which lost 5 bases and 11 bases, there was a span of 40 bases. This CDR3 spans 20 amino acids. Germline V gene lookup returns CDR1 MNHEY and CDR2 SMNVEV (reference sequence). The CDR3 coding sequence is TGTGCCAGCAGTCGCCGAGGAACAGGGACCCGACCGAACACAAACTCGAAGGAGTACTTC. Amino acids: CASSRRGTGTRPNTNSKEYF.

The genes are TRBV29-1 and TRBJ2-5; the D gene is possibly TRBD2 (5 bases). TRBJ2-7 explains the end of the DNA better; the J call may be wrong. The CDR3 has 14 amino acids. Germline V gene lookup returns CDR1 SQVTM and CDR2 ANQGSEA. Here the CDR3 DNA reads TGCAGCGTTTCCGAGGGCCTCCAGTTCTACGAGCAGTACTTC. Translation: CSVSEGLQFYEQYF.

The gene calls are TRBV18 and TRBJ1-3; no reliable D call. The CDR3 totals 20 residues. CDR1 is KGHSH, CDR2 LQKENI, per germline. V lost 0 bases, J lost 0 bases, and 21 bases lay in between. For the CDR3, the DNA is TGTGCCAGCTCACCACCCCCTCCGTTGGTGGGCAAGTTCTCTGGAAACACCATATATTTT. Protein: CASSPPPPLVGKFSGNTIYF.

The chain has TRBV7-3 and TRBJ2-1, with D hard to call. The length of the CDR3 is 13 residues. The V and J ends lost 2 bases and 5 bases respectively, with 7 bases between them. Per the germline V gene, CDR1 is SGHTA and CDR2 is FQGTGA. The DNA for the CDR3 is TGTGCCAGCAGCTTATCCCAAAACAATGAGCAGTTCTTC. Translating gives CASSLSQNNEQFF.

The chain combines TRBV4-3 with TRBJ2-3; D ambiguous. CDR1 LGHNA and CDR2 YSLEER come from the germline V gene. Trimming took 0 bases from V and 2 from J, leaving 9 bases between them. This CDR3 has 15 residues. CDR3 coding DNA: TGCGCCAGCAGCCAAGATCAGGTCGCCACAGATACGCAGTATTTT. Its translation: CASSQDQVATDTQYF.

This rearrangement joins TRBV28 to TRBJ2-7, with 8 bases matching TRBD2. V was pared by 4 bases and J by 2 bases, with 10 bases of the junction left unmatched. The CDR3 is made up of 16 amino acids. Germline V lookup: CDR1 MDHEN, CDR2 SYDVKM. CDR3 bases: TGTGCCAGCAGTTCGGTAGGGACTAGGCGGCCCTACGAGCAGTACTTC. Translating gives CASSSVGTRRPYEQYF.

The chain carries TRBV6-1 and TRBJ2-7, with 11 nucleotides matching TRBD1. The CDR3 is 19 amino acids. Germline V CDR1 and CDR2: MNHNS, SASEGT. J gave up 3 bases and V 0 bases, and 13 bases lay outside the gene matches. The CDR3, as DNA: TGTGCCAGCAGTGAAGCGCCTAACGTGGGACAGGGGGGGCTCTACGAGCAGTACTTC. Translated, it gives CASSEAPNVGQGGLYEQYF.

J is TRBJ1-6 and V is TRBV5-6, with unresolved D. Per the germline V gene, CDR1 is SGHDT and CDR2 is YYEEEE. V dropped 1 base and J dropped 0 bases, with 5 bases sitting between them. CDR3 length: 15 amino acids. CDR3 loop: CASSLKSSYNSPLHF. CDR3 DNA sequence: TGTGCCAGCAGCTTGAAGAGCTCCTATAATTCACCCCTCCACTTT.

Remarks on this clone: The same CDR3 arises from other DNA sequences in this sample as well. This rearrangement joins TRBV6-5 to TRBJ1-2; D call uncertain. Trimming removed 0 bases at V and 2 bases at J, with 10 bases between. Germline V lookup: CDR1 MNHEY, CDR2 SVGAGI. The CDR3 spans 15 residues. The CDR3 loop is CASSYSRTGNYGYTF. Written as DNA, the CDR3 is TGTGCCAGCAGTTACTCGCGGACGGGAAACTATGGCTACACCTTC.

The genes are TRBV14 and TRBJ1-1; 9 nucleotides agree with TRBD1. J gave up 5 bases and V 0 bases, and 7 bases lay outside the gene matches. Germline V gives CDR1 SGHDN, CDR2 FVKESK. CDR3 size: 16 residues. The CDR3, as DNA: TGTGCCAGCAGCCAAGATATTGGGACAGGGCAGACTGAAGCTTTCTTT. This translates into CASSQDIGTGQTEAFF.

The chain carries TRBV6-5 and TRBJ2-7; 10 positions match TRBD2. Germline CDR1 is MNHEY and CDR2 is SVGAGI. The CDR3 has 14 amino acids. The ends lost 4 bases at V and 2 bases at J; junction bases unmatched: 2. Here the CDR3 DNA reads TGTGCCAGCAGTTTAGCGGGGGGAACCTACGAGCAGTACTTC. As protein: CASSLAGGTYEQYF.